The clone carrying this T cell receptor beta chain was seen once. Its antigen is undetermined. This entry belongs to a study of beta chain features in type 1 diabetes. Study summary: There were approximately 100,000,000 sorted cells examined across all samples. Study-wide points: In every one of the four CD4+ subsets, TCRB CDR3s were moderately but significantly shorter in Type 1 diabetes patients. Equally in patients and controls, PCR might preferentially amplify shorter templates. Researchers reported that naive, central memory and Treg TCRB repertoires appeared more similar in patients than in healthy donors.

The CDR3 length is 13 residues. CDR1 is GTSNPN and CDR2 is SVGIG in the germline V gene (reference sequence). V was shortened by 2 bases and J by 5 bases, with 10 bases between the two germline ends. As every portion of the isolated RNA was reverse transcribed, the sequencing read expressed TCRB transcripts. Sequenced by immunoSEQ multiplex PCR; TCRdb stores in-frame clones only, minus some. There are 450,000 to 600,000 clones in the sample; approximately 30% occur only once, and around 0.065% lies in the top ten. The TCR was taken from a man aged 18 to 29 in good health. The sequenced sample was naive CD4+ T cells from blood. The rearrangement uses TRBV30 and TRBJ1-5; D gene uncertain. CDR3 DNA sequence: TGTGCCTGGAGTCGGGGAATGGATCAGCCCCAGCATTTT. Translated, it gives CAWSRGMDQPQHF. Complete variable domain (other parts from reference TRBV30 and TRBJ1-5): SQTIHQWPATLVQPVGSPLSLECTVEGTSNPNLYWYRQAAGRGLQLLFYSVGIGQISSEVPQNLSASRPQDRQFILSSKKLLLSDSGFYLCAWSRGMDQPQHFGDGTRLSIL.